The 4 T cell receptor beta chains given below trace back to one sample, sequenced in a study of blood T cell repertoires in COVID-19. Generated by immunoSEQ multiplex PCR, the TCRdb table keeps only in-frame clones and is missing some. The sample consists of roughly 250,000 clones, 88% of them appearing once. The sequencing input was PBMCs or T cells enriched from blood (not recorded which). All receptors come from a woman between 35 and 50 years old who had been exposed to COVID-19.

This chain joins TRBV7-7 and TRBJ2-3, with TRBD2 matching over 13 bases. Germline trimming cut 2 bases from V and 7 bases from J; bases unmatched to any gene: 12. This CDR3 contains 18 residues. Germline CDR1 and CDR2: SSHAT and FNYEAQ (reference sequence). The CDR3: CASSLRGPTSGGANTQYF. DNA of the CDR3: TGTGCCAGCAGCTTACGGGGACCCACTAGCGGGGGGGCGAATACGCAGTATTTT.

J is TRBJ2-2 and V is TRBV12-3 or TRBV12-4; D unresolved. Trimming left V 6 bases short and J 5 bases short, with 10 bases between. CDR3 size: 13 residues. CDR3 region: CASSPGWTGELFF. The CDR3 DNA is TGTGCCAGCAGCCCCGGTTGGACCGGGGAGCTGTTTTTT.

This clone was seen once. This chain links TRBV7-2 with TRBJ2-1, with 8 bases lining up with TRBD2. Per germline, CDR1 SGHTA and CDR2 FQGNSA. CDR3 length: 16 amino acids. With 0 bases clipped from V and 2 bases from J, the junction kept 3 bases outside the gene matches. CDR3 amino acids: CASSLAAGGTYNEQFF. In nucleotides, the CDR3 is TGTGCCAGCAGCTTAGCCGCGGGAGGCACCTACAATGAGCAGTTCTTC.

The J gene is TRBJ2-7, the V gene TRBV13, with 7 bases lining up with TRBD1. The CDR3 has 15 amino acids. Trimming removed 2 bases from V and 1 base from J; junction bases left unmatched: 5. Per germline, CDR1 PRHDT and CDR2 FYEKMQ (reference sequence). CDR3 nucleotides: TGTGCCAGCAGCTTAAGGGGGACAGATTCCTACGAGCAGTACTTC. Translating gives CASSLRGTDSYEQYF.